This TCR beta chain originates from a study of cytomegalovirus exposure and HLA in healthy donors. Notes on the study in general: Sequences of the TCR beta chain were said to predict the HLA-A and HLA-B alleles of most subjects accurately.

From germline, CDR1 is MDHEN and CDR2 SYDVKM. The CDR3 runs 14 residues. V shed 10 bases and J shed 1 base, with 16 bases lying between them. This clone was recorded once. Its antigen is unidentified. 13 Jbeta primers and 60 Vbeta primers were used for the PCR. TCRdb's table, derived via immunoSEQ multiplex PCR, lists solely in-frame clones and lacks some. This table has some 200,000 clones, around 74% appearing once. This chain links TRBV28 with TRBJ1-1, with TRBD1 as a possible D gene (6 bases). The clonotype originates from a female donor in good health and CMV-seronegative. Sequencing was performed on PBMCs. CDR3 coding DNA: TGTGCCACCAAGGCCCAGGGGAAGAACACTGAAGCTTTCTTT. Translated: CATKAQGKNTEAFF.